The 23 T cell receptor beta chains below come from one sample, sequenced in a study of shared clonotypes between healthy human individuals. The protocol was immunoSEQ multiplex PCR, while the TCRdb copy is restricted to in-frame clones and leaves out a portion. The sample has about 380,000 clones, 90% to 98% seen once. Sequenced sample: memory CD8+ T cells sorted from blood. Subset given: CD45RO+ cells pooled with CCR7-negative TemRA cells. The receptors shown here come from a man under 40 in good health.

The chain couples TRBV4-1 to TRBJ2-7; 10 nucleotides line up with TRBD2. The V segment lost 1 base and the J segment 2 bases; nucleotides outside the gene matches: 5. Germline CDR1 reads MGHRA; CDR2 reads YSYEKL. There are 16 residues in the CDR3. CDR3 amino acids: CASSQGPLAGAYEQYF. Here the CDR3 DNA reads TGCGCCAGCAGCCAAGGCCCCCTAGCGGGGGCCTACGAGCAGTACTTC.

This clone has just one count. The chain employs TRBV28 and TRBJ2-7; TRBD1 might be the D (6 bases). The V end lost 3 bases, the J end lost 2 bases, and 11 bases lay between the germline ends. The CDR3 is made up of 14 amino acids. From germline, CDR1 is MDHEN and CDR2 SYDVKM. Written as DNA, the CDR3 is TGTGCCAGCAGTTTCCCCGGGACAACCTACGAGCAGTACTTC. Translation gives CASSFPGTTYEQYF. Using reference TRBV28 and TRBJ2-7 for the parts outside the CDR3, the full variable domain is DVKVTQSSRYLVKRTGEKVFLECVQDMDHENMFWYRQDPGLGLRLIYFSYDVKMKEKGDIPEGYSVSREKKERFSLILESASTNQTSMYLCASSFPGTTYEQYFGPGTRLTVT.

This chain connects TRBV6-5 to TRBJ2-7; perhaps TRBD2 as D (5 bases). Germline V CDR1 and CDR2: MNHEY, SVGAGI. This CDR3 has 15 residues. Trimming pared 6 bases from V and 0 bases from J, leaving 15 bases between. The CDR3: CASRTVAGSSYEQYF. CDR3 DNA sequence: TGTGCCAGCAGAACGGTGGCGGGCAGCTCCTACGAGCAGTACTTC.

The V and J genes are TRBV19 and TRBJ2-7; no firm D call. CDR3 length equals 11 residues. CDR1 is LNHDA and CDR2 is SQIVND in the germline V gene (reference sequence). Trimming pared 4 bases from V and 5 bases from J, leaving 6 bases between. Here the CDR3 reads CASSTGHEQYF. In DNA form, the CDR3 reads TGTGCCAGTAGTACCGGCCACGAGCAGTACTTC.

V and J are TRBV10-2 and TRBJ2-7, with D unclear. From germline, CDR1 is WSHSY and CDR2 SAAADI. Trimming shortened V by 0 bases and J by 7 bases, and 7 bases separated the two germline ends. This CDR3 spans 12 amino acids. Written as DNA, the CDR3 is TGCGCCAGCAGTGAGTCGGGTCGGGAGCAGTACTTC. This codes for CASSESGREQYF.

In its sample, this clone was seen once. The chain joins TRBV29-1 to TRBJ2-7, with 8 bases that match TRBD1. Germline CDR1 SQVTM, CDR2 ANQGSEA. V shed 6 bases, J shed 0 bases, and the junction held 4 bases outside the gene matches. CDR3 length equals 13 residues. CDR3 DNA: TGCAGCGTGATGGACAGGGTCTCCTACGAGCAGTACTTC. Translating gives CSVMDRVSYEQYF.

This clone was recorded once. This chain joins TRBV29-1 and TRBJ1-1; D ambiguous. Germline-derived CDR1 and CDR2 are SQVTM and ANQGSEA. Between the trimmed V and J ends, which lost 3 bases and 4 bases, there was a span of 12 bases. The CDR3 is 13 amino acids. CDR3 sequence: CSVDFSTSTEAFF. The DNA of the CDR3 is TGCAGCGTTGATTTTTCTACCAGCACTGAAGCTTTCTTT.

V gene TRBV2 combines with J gene TRBJ2-1, with D unclear. CDR1 and CDR2 (germline): SNHLY, FYNNEI. The CDR3 has 11 amino acids. The V and J ends lost 2 bases and 8 bases respectively, with 4 bases between them. In DNA, the CDR3 is TGTGCCAGCAGTGAATTCCATGAGCAGTTCTTC. Protein sequence: CASSEFHEQFF.

The rearrangement joins TRBV5-1 to TRBJ2-3; D might be TRBD1 or TRBD2, each matching 5 bases. Between the trimmed V and J ends, which lost 0 bases and 2 bases, there was a span of 13 bases. Germline assignment: CDR1 SGHRS and CDR2 YFSETQ. CDR3 length: 16 residues. The CDR3 region is CASSLGDQFSTDTQYF. Here the CDR3 DNA reads TGCGCCAGCAGCTTGGGGGACCAGTTTTCCACAGATACGCAGTATTTT.

This sequence joins TRBV28 and TRBJ2-2; 11 positions match TRBD1. Germline V gives CDR1 MDHEN, CDR2 SYDVKM. Trimming at V came to 5 bases and at J to 3 bases, leaving 11 bases not matched to a gene. CDR3 length: 18 amino acids. CDR3 sequence reads: CASSTRGQGVKDTGELFF. DNA for the CDR3: TGTGCCAGCAGTACAAGGGGACAGGGGGTAAAGGACACCGGGGAGCTGTTTTTT.

The chain employs TRBV28 and TRBJ1-5, with 12 bases fitting TRBD1. Unmatched junction bases numbered 1, after V lost 3 bases and J lost 1 base. CDR1 is MDHEN and CDR2 is SYDVKM in the germline V gene. CDR3 length: 16 amino acids. The CDR3 DNA sequence: TGTGCCAGCAGTTTGGGGACAGGGGGCAGCAATCAGCCCCAGCATTTT. This gives the protein CASSLGTGGSNQPQHF.

The J gene is TRBJ2-3, the V gene TRBV29-1; 12 bases agree with TRBD2. Germline loops: CDR1 SQVTM, CDR2 ANQGSEA. This CDR3 has 15 residues. J gave up 7 bases and V 6 bases, and 11 bases lay outside the gene matches. The CDR3 reads CSVLGLAGNKYTQYF. The CDR3 coding sequence is TGCAGCGTCCTTGGACTAGCGGGAAATAAGTATACGCAGTATTTT.

V usage is TRBV5-1 and J usage is TRBJ2-7, with 9 positions matching TRBD2. Germline values: CDR1 SGHRS, CDR2 YFSETQ. The V gene end was trimmed by 2 bases and the J gene end by 1 base; junction bases not matched to a gene: 4. This CDR3 is built from 15 residues. The chain's CDR3 is CASSFSGRESYEQYF. In DNA, the CDR3 is TGCGCCAGCAGCTTTAGCGGGAGAGAGTCCTACGAGCAGTACTTC.

V is TRBV27 and J is TRBJ1-6; D possibly corresponds to TRBD1 (6 bases). The CDR3 has 14 residues. V lost 5 bases, J lost 6 bases, and 11 bases lay in between. The germline V gene encodes CDR1 MNHEY and CDR2 SMNVEV (reference sequence). CDR3 loop: CASSPTGSNSPLHF. The CDR3 DNA is TGTGCCAGCAGTCCTACAGGGTCTAATTCACCCCTCCACTTT.

The table lists this clone with a count of one. The chain carries TRBV2 and TRBJ1-1; D unclear. The CDR3 extends over 11 amino acids. The V and J ends lost 7 bases and 5 bases respectively, with 8 bases between them. Germline V gene sequence: CDR1 SNHLY, CDR2 FYNNEI. CDR3 sequence: CASKVWTEAFF. In DNA, the CDR3 is TGTGCCAGCAAGGTGTGGACTGAAGCTTTCTTT.

This sequence joins TRBV30 and TRBJ2-2; D perhaps matches TRBD2 (6 bases). This CDR3 region has 17 residues. V was trimmed by 2 bases and J by 6 bases, leaving 22 bases between them. The germline CDR1 and CDR2 sequences are GTSNPN and SVGIG (reference sequence). The CDR3 nucleotides read TGTGCCTGGAGTTCGCCGGAACTAGCTGCCCGAGCCGGGGAGCTGTTTTTT. Translated: CAWSSPELAARAGELFF. Full variable domain (outside the CDR3, taken from reference TRBV30 and TRBJ2-2): SQTIHQWPATLVQPVGSPLSLECTVEGTSNPNLYWYRQAAGRGLQLLFYSVGIGQISSEVPQNLSASRPQDRQFILSSKKLLLSDSGFYLCAWSSPELAARAGELFFGEGSRLTVL.

This clone was counted a single time. The genes are TRBV5-1 and TRBJ2-3; weak D call: TRBD2 (6 bases). The length of the CDR3 is 14 residues. The germline V and J ends were trimmed by 2 bases and 0 bases, with 7 bases remaining between them. Germline loops: CDR1 SGHRS, CDR2 YFSETQ. The CDR3 DNA sequence: TGCGCCAGCAGCTTTGGGACTAGCACAGATACGCAGTATTTT. Translation: CASSFGTSTDTQYF.

The V gene is TRBV5-6, the J gene TRBJ2-2, with D hard to call. Germline CDR1 and CDR2: SGHDT and YYEEEE. The CDR3 has 16 amino acids. The V end lost 2 bases, the J end lost 4 bases, and 15 bases lay between the germline ends. The CDR3 loop reads CASSLIGGHGTGELFF. The CDR3 DNA follows: TGTGCCAGCAGCTTAATTGGTGGTCACGGCACCGGGGAGCTGTTTTTT. Supplemented by reference TRBV5-6 and TRBJ2-2, the full variable domain reads DAGVTQSPTHLIKTRGQQVTLRCSPKSGHDTVSWYQQALGQGPQFIFQYYEEEERQRGNFPDRFSGHQFPNYSSELNVNALLLGDSALYLCASSLIGGHGTGELFFGEGSRLTVL.

The CDR3 loop reads CASSFQYRGRGTGELFF. CDR3 bases: TGCGCCAGCAGCTTCCAGTACAGGGGAAGAGGCACCGGGGAGCTGTTTTTT. The V call is TRBV5-1, the J call TRBJ2-2; 7 nucleotides agree with TRBD1. The CDR3 covers 17 residues. Trimming at V came to 2 bases and at J to 4 bases, leaving 11 bases not matched to a gene. Germline loops: CDR1 SGHRS, CDR2 YFSETQ.

The rearrangement joins TRBV7-8 to TRBJ1-5; 7 bases line up with TRBD1. Germline assignment: CDR1 SGHVS and CDR2 FQNEAQ. This CDR3 spans 15 amino acids. The V gene end was trimmed by 4 bases and the J gene end by 3 bases; junction bases not matched to a gene: 6. The CDR3 nucleotides are TGTGCCAGCAGCTACTCACAGGGGTTCAATCAGCCCCAGCATTTT. It specifies CASSYSQGFNQPQHF.

This sequence joins TRBV9 and TRBJ1-4; D may be TRBD1 (6 bases). V gave up 1 base and J gave up 6 bases, with 16 bases separating them. The CDR3 contains 16 residues. CDR1 and CDR2 from the germline V gene are SGDLS and YYNGEE. In DNA form, the CDR3 reads TGTGCCAGCAGCGTATCCAGCGGGACACGGTATGAAAAACTGTTTTTT. It is translated as CASSVSSGTRYEKLFF. The full variable domain, rest sourced from reference TRBV9 and TRBJ1-4, is DSGVTQTPKHLITATGQRVTLRCSPRSGDLSVYWYQQSLDQGLQFLIQYYNGEERAKGNILERFSAQQFPDLHSELNLSSLELGDSALYFCASSVSSGTRYEKLFFGSGTQLSVL.

This chain joins TRBV19 and TRBJ2-5; D gene uncertain. From germline, CDR1 is LNHDA and CDR2 SQIVND (reference sequence). The CDR3 is 14 residues long. V dropped 3 bases and J dropped 5 bases, with 13 bases sitting between them. The CDR3 DNA follows: TGTGCCAGTAGTATGTGGTCGGGTAGGGAGACCCAGTACTTC. This gives the protein CASSMWSGRETQYF.

The rearrangement links TRBV28 to TRBJ2-7, with 9 positions matching TRBD2. Germline assignment: CDR1 MDHEN and CDR2 SYDVKM. Trimming removed 2 bases from V and 5 bases from J; junction bases left unmatched: 13. This CDR3 is 17 amino acids long. The CDR3 protein is CASSLSSGRYFFHEQYF. The CDR3 coding sequence is TGTGCCAGCAGTTTAAGTAGCGGGAGATATTTTTTCCACGAGCAGTACTTC.